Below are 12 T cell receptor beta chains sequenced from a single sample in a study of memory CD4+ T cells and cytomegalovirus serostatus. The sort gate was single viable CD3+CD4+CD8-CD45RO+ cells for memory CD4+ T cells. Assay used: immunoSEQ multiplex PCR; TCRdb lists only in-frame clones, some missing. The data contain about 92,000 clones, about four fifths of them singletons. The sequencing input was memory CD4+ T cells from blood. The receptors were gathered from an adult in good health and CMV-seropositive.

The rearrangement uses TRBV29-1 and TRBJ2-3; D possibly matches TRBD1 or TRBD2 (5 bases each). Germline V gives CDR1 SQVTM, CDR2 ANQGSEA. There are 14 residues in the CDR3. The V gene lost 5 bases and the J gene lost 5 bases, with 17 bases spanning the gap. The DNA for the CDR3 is TGCAGCGTTACTAGGGGTACCCAGGGAGATACGCAGTATTTT. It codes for CSVTRGTQGDTQYF.

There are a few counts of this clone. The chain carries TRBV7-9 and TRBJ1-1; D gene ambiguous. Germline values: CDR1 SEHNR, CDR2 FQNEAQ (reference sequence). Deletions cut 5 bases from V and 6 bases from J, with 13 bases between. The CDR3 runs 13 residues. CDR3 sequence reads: CASSLDGLAEAFF. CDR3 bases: TGTGCCAGCAGCCTCGACGGCCTGGCTGAAGCTTTCTTT.

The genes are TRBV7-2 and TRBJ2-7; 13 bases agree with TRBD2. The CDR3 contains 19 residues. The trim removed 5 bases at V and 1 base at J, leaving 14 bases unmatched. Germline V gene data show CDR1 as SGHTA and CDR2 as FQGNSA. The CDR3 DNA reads TGTGCCAGCAGCCGTGGTTGGGGACTAGCGGGGAGCCTGTCCTACGAGCAGTACTTC. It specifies CASSRGWGLAGSLSYEQYF.

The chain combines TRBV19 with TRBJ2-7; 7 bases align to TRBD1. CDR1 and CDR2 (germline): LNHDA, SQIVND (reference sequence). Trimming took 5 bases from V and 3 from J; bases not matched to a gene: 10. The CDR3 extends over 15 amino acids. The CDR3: CASSPPGTVNYEQYF. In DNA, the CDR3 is TGTGCCAGTAGTCCGCCCGGGACAGTGAACTACGAGCAGTACTTC.

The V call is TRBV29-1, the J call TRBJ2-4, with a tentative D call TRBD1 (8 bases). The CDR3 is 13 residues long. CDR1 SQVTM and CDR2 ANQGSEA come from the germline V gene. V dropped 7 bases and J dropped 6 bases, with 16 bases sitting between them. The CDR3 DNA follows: TGCAGCGGTCAAACAGGGGGGGGAAACATTCAGTACTTC. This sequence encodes CSGQTGGGNIQYF.

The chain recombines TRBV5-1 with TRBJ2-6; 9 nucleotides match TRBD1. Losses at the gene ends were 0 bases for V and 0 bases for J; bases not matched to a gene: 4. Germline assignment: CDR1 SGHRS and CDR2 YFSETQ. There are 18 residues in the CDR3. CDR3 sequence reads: CASSLGDRALSGANVLTF. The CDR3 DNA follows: TGCGCCAGCAGCTTGGGGGACAGGGCCCTCTCTGGGGCCAACGTCCTGACTTTC.

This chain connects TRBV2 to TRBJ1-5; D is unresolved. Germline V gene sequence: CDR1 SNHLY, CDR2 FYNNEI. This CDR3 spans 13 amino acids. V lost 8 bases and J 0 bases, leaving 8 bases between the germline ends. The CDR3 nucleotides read TGTGCCAGCGTGAGGGATAGCAATCAGCCCCAGCATTTT. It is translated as CASVRDSNQPQHF.

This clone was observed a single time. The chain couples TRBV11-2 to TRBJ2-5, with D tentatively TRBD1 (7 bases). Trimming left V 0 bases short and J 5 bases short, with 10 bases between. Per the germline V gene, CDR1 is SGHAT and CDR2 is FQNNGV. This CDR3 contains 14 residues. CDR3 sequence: CASSLDRGRETQYF. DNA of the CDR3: TGTGCCAGCAGCTTAGACAGGGGGAGGGAGACCCAGTACTTC.

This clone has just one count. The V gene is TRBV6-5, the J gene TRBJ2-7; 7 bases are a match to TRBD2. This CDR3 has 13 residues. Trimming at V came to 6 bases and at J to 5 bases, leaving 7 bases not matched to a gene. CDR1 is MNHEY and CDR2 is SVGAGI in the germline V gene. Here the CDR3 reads CASRSPGGNEQYF. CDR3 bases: TGTGCCAGCAGATCACCGGGGGGAAACGAGCAGTACTTC.

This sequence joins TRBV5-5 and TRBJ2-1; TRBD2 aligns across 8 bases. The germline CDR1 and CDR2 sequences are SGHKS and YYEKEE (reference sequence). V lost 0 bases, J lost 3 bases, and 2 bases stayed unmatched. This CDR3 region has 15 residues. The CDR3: CASSLGLAGYNEQFF. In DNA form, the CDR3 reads TGTGCCAGCAGCTTGGGGCTAGCGGGCTACAATGAGCAGTTCTTC. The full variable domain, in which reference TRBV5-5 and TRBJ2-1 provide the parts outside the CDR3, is DAGVTQSPTHLIKTRGQQVTLRCSPISGHKSVSWYQQVLGQGPQFIFQYYEKEERGRGNFPDRFSARQFPNYSSELNVNALLLGDSALYLCASSLGLAGYNEQFFGPGTRLTVL.

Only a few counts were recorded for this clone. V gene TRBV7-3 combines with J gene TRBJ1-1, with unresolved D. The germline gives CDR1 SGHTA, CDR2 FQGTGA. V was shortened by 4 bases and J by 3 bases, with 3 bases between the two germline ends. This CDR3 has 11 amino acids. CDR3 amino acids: CASSSDTEAFF. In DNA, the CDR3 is TGTGCCAGCAGCTCAGACACTGAAGCTTTCTTT.

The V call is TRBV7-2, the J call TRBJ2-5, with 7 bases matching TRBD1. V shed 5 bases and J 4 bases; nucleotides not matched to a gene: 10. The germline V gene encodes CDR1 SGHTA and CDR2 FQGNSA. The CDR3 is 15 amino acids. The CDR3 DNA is TGTGCCAGCAGCCCGACCTGGACAGGAGGAGAGACCCAGTACTTC. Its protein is CASSPTWTGGETQYF. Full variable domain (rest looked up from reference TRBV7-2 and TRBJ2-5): GAGVSQSPSNKVTEKGKDVELRCDPISGHTALYWYRQSLGQGLEFLIYFQGNSAPDKSGLPSDRFSAERTGGSVSTLTIQRTQQEDSAVYLCASSPTWTGGETQYFGPGTRLLVL.